The 11 T cell receptor beta chains listed next were all sequenced from one sample in a study of immune evolution from preneoplasia to lung adenocarcinoma. This table comes from immunoSEQ multiplex PCR, and its TCRdb copy is limited to in-frame clones, with some not included. The data show about 40,000 clones, roughly 68% seen once. Specimen: FFPE invasive lung adenocarcinoma tissue. The receptors were gathered from a person in their sixties with lung adenocarcinoma.

In its sample, this clone was seen a few times. Other nucleotide sequences from this sample produce the same CDR3. The chain carries TRBV18 and TRBJ2-5; perhaps TRBD1 as D (6 bases). Deletions cut 3 bases from V and 5 bases from J, with 7 bases between. This CDR3 is built from 12 residues. CDR1 and CDR2 from the germline V gene are KGHSH and LQKENI. The CDR3 nucleotides are TGTGCCAGCTCACCTAGGGGGGAGACCCAGTACTTC. This codes for CASSPRGETQYF.

The chain has TRBV28 and TRBJ1-2; 8 bases map to TRBD1. Germline-derived CDR1 and CDR2 are MDHEN and SYDVKM. The CDR3 sequence is 20 residues long. V shed 6 bases and J 5 bases; nucleotides not matched to a gene: 26. CDR3 coding DNA: TGTGCCAGCAGAGATGACAGGGGTTTTAGTCTACTATCACTCTCTTATGGCTACACCTTC. It is translated as CASRDDRGFSLLSLSYGYTF.

This chain uses TRBV5-4 with TRBJ2-6; D might be TRBD1 (6 bases). The V gene's germline CDR1 is SGHNT and CDR2 YYREEE (reference sequence). V was cut by 2 bases and J by 0 bases, with 9 bases left in between. The CDR3 runs 16 residues. The CDR3 loop is CASSFRQASGANVLTF. The DNA of the CDR3 is TGTGCCAGCAGCTTCCGACAGGCCTCTGGGGCCAACGTCCTGACTTTC. The variable domain in full, completed from reference TRBV5-4 and TRBJ2-6, reads ETGVTQSPTHLIKTRGQQVTLRCSSQSGHNTVSWYQQALGQGPQFIFQYYREEENGRGNFPPRFSGLQFPNYSSELNVNALELDDSALYLCASSFRQASGANVLTFGAGSRLTVL.

This chain connects TRBV7-9 to TRBJ2-2; D is possibly TRBD2 (5 bases). Between the trimmed V and J ends, which lost 8 bases and 4 bases, there was a span of 14 bases. The CDR3 runs to 14 residues. Per germline, CDR1 SEHNR and CDR2 FQNEAQ (reference sequence). The CDR3 region has the DNA TGTGCCAGCGACGGAGGTCGAAGCACCGGGGAGCTGTTTTTT. Amino acids: CASDGGRSTGELFF.

This clone was detected a few times. The V gene is TRBV2, the J gene TRBJ2-3; a possible D gene is TRBD2 (5 bases). Germline CDR1 and CDR2: SNHLY and FYNNEI. The V gene lost 6 bases and the J gene lost 7 bases, with 11 bases spanning the gap. The CDR3 length is 12 residues. Written as DNA, the CDR3 is TGTGCCAGCAGCCCCGGGGTGTATACGCAGTATTTT. Protein sequence: CASSPGVYTQYF.

The chain links TRBV11-3 to TRBJ2-7, with TRBD2 as a possible D gene (5 bases). V lost 3 bases and J 0 bases, leaving 6 bases between the germline ends. CDR3 size: 13 residues. CDR1 is SGHNT, CDR2 YENEEA, per germline. The CDR3 nucleotides read TGTGCCAGCAGCTTCGGGGACTCCTACGAGCAGTACTTC. Translating it yields CASSFGDSYEQYF.

This chain uses TRBV4-1 with TRBJ2-3; 7 nucleotides match TRBD2. Germline CDR1 and CDR2: MGHRA and YSYEKL. The ends lost 1 base at V and 2 bases at J; junction bases unmatched: 12. CDR3 length equals 18 residues. CDR3 DNA: TGCGCCAGCAGCCAAGCAGGAGCAGGGACTACCCTCACAGATACGCAGTATTTT. Its translation: CASSQAGAGTTLTDTQYF.

The V gene is TRBV29-1, the J gene TRBJ2-5; TRBD1 aligns across 10 bases. Germline trimming cut 1 base from V and 1 base from J; bases unmatched to any gene: 9. Germline CDR1 SQVTM, CDR2 ANQGSEA. The CDR3 consists of 17 residues. CDR3 coding DNA: TGCAGCGTTGAAGGTTCGCCGGGACAGGGGAGCCAAGAGACCCAGTACTTC. It is translated as CSVEGSPGQGSQETQYF.

J is TRBJ1-2 and V is TRBV5-4; D is uncertain. This CDR3 region has 13 residues. CDR1 is SGHNT and CDR2 is YYREEE in the germline V gene (reference sequence). Trimming took 0 bases from V and 6 from J, leaving 9 bases between them. The CDR3, as DNA: TGTGCCAGCAGCTTGGCAGGCGTTGATGGCTACACCTTC. This gives the protein CASSLAGVDGYTF.

This clone has just a few counts. The rearrangement uses TRBV2 and TRBJ1-5; D may be TRBD1 (6 bases). V lost 4 bases and J 1 base, leaving 20 bases between the germline ends. The CDR3 has 18 residues. Germline V gene sequence: CDR1 SNHLY, CDR2 FYNNEI. CDR3 loop: CASSGGPSQGRSNQPQHF. The DNA for the CDR3 is TGTGCCAGCAGTGGAGGCCCCTCCCAGGGGCGAAGCAATCAGCCCCAGCATTTT. The variable domain in full, with the rest retrieved from reference TRBV2 and TRBJ1-5, is EPEVTQTPSHQVTQMGQEVILRCVPISNHLYFYWYRQILGQKVEFLVSFYNNEISEKSEIFDDQFSVERPDGSNFTLKIRSTKLEDSAMYFCASSGGPSQGRSNQPQHFGDGTRLSIL.

This chain uses TRBV7-2 with TRBJ2-1, with D perhaps assigned TRBD1 or TRBD2 (5 bases each). V lost 6 bases, J lost 5 bases, and 14 bases lay in between. The CDR3 runs 14 residues. Germline CDR1 SGHTA, CDR2 FQGNSA. The CDR3, as DNA: TGTGCCAGCAGTACTTACGGGACCCACAATGAGCAGTTCTTC. This encodes CASSTYGTHNEQFF.